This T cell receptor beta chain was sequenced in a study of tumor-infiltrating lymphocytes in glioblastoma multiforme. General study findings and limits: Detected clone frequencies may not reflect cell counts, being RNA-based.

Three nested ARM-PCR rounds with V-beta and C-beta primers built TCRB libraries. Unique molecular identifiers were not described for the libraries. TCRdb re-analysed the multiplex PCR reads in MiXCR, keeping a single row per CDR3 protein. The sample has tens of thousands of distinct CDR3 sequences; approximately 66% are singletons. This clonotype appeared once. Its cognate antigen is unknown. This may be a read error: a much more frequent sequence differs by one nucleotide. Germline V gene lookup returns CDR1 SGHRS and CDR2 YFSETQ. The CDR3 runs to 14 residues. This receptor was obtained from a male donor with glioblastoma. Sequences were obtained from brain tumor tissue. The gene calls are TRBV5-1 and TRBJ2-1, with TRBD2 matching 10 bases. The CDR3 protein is CSSSTTSGNNEQFF. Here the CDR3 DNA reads TGCTCCAGCAGCACAACTAGCGGGAACAATGAGCAGTTCTTC.